The 14 T cell receptor beta chains in this list originate from one sample, sequenced in a study of T cells in Graves' hyperthyroidism and ophthalmopathy. From RNA transcripts, TCR beta CDR3 regions were amplified. The HTBI set primed first-round TCR CDR3 RT-PCR. TCRdb used MiXCR to reprocess the multiplex PCR reads, holding one entry per CDR3 protein. The sample holds 350,000 to 400,000 distinct CDR3 sequences, about 14% seen once. Sequencing was carried out using blood. All receptors derive from a woman aged 60-75 years with Graves' hyperthyroidism.

This chain links TRBV19 with TRBJ2-1; 10 nucleotides match TRBD2. The CDR3 sequence is 16 residues long. Unmatched junction bases numbered 10, after V lost 3 bases and J lost 8 bases. Germline CDR1 is LNHDA and CDR2 is SQIVND (reference sequence). Here the CDR3 reads CASSIGLAAALDEQFF. CDR3 DNA: TGTGCCAGTAGTATCGGACTAGCGGCAGCTCTGGATGAGCAGTTCTTC.

This clonotype was picked up many times. The rearrangement joins TRBV11-3 to TRBJ1-1; tentatively, D is TRBD1 (5 bases). Germline lookup yields CDR1 SGHNT and CDR2 YENEEA. Trimming shortened V by 2 bases and J by 7 bases, and 14 bases separated the two germline ends. This CDR3 contains 14 residues. The CDR3 reads CASSLPYIDSEAFF. The CDR3 region has the DNA TGTGCCAGCAGCTTACCATACATCGACAGTGAAGCTTTCTTT.

This clonotype came up many times. The chain employs TRBV12-5 and TRBJ2-7; D may be TRBD1 or TRBD2 (6 bases each). Germline V CDR1 and CDR2: LGHNT, FRNRAP. The CDR3 runs to 14 residues. V was clipped by 1 base and J by 5 bases, with 12 bases between them. The DNA of the CDR3 is TGTGCTAGTGGTTTGGGTCAGGGGAGGCACGAGCAGTACTTC. Protein sequence: CASGLGQGRHEQYF.

About this clonotype itself: Because the CDR3's place on the DNA is in doubt, the DNA is left out and the CDR3 is given as listed by TCRdb. V gene TRBV11-2 combines with J gene TRBJ2-7; TRBD1, the D gene given by the table, was not confirmed from the DNA. The CDR3 numbers 22 amino acids, ends counted. The germline V gene has CDR1 SGHAT and CDR2 FQNNGV. The CDR3 here is CAGSFYICSARERQDGSYEQYF.

V and J are TRBV7-8 and TRBJ2-7; D perhaps matches TRBD1 (6 bases). V lost 2 bases and J 2 bases, leaving 10 bases between the germline ends. CDR1 and CDR2 from the germline V gene are SGHVS and FQNEAQ. This CDR3 is 14 amino acids long. The CDR3 here is CASSLPGTPYEQYF. The DNA for the CDR3 is TGTGCCAGCAGCTTACCCGGGACACCCTACGAGCAGTACTTC.

This clonotype was observed a handful of times. The chain recombines TRBV6-6 with TRBJ2-3, with 7 bases fitting TRBD1. Trimming cost V 0 bases and J 4 bases; bases outside gene matches: 1. The germline CDR1 and CDR2 sequences are MNHNY and SVGAGI (reference sequence). CDR3 size: 14 residues. The CDR3, as DNA: TGTGCCAGCAGTTACTCCCAGGGGGCAGATACGCAGTATTTT. It yields the protein CASSYSQGADTQYF.

In its sample, this clonotype was seen many times. DNA for the CDR3: TGTGCCAGCACCCCGTTCACAGGGGGAAGTAATGAGCAGTTCTTC. Its protein is CASTPFTGGSNEQFF. The chain has TRBV6-2 or TRBV6-3 and TRBJ2-1; 8 nucleotides align to TRBD1. Germline CDR1 and CDR2: MNHEY and SVGEGT. This CDR3 has 15 residues. After removal of 7 bases from V and 7 bases from J, the junction contained 12 bases not matched to a gene.

This clonotype was seen ten or more times. The chain recombines TRBV6-1 with TRBJ2-7; D uncertain. The CDR3 runs 10 residues. Germline V gives CDR1 MNHNS, CDR2 SASEGT. Trimming removed 7 bases from V and 3 bases from J, with 4 bases in between. The CDR3 region is CASTDYEQYF. CDR3 in DNA: TGTGCCAGCACAGACTACGAGCAGTACTTC.

This clonotype was picked up many times. The CDR3: CASSQDKTSINEKLFF. CDR3 nucleotide sequence: TGTGCCAGCAGCCAAGATAAAACTTCCATTAATGAAAAACTGTTTTTT. This chain links TRBV3-1 with TRBJ1-4, with D uncertain. CDR1 and CDR2 from the germline V gene are LGHDT and YNNKEL (reference sequence). Deletions cut 0 bases from V and 4 bases from J, with 12 bases between. The CDR3 covers 16 residues.

This clonotype has at least ten counts. This sequence joins TRBV5-1 and TRBJ1-1; the match to TRBD1 covers 7 bases. The CDR3 sequence is 13 residues long. CDR1 SGHRS and CDR2 YFSETQ come from the germline V gene. The V gene end was trimmed by 0 bases and the J gene end by 8 bases; junction bases not matched to a gene: 4. CDR3 in DNA: TGCGCCAGCAGCTTGGGAGGGGGCTTAGAAGCTTTCTTT. As protein: CASSLGGGLEAFF. Drawing the rest from reference TRBV5-1 and TRBJ1-1, the complete variable domain is KAGVTQTPRYLIKTRGQQVTLSCSPISGHRSVSWYQQTPGQGLQFLFEYFSETQRNKGNFPGRFSGRQFSNSRSEMNVSTLELGDSALYLCASSLGGGLEAFFGQGTRLTVV.

This clonotype has a handful of counts. The chain has TRBV15 and TRBJ2-1, with no clear D. Germline CDR1 LNHNV, CDR2 YYDKDF (reference sequence). V dropped 0 bases and J dropped 8 bases, with 11 bases sitting between them. The CDR3 is made up of 14 amino acids. CDR3 region: CATSREVWVYEQFF. The CDR3 bases are TGTGCCACCAGCAGAGAGGTTTGGGTCTATGAGCAGTTCTTC.

This clonotype has ten or more counts. V and J are TRBV11-1 and TRBJ2-7; D is uncertain. Germline CDR1 reads SGHAT; CDR2 reads FQDESV (reference sequence). The CDR3 spans 12 residues. Deletions cut 5 bases from V and 5 bases from J, with 10 bases between. The CDR3 bases are TGTGCCAGCAGCCCCAACCGCCACGAGCAGTACTTC. Translation gives CASSPNRHEQYF.

Many counts were recorded for this clonotype. The chain employs TRBV7-9 and TRBJ2-5; TRBD1 or TRBD2 may be the D gene (6 bases each). The CDR3 is 14 residues long. Germline CDR1 is SEHNR and CDR2 is FQNEAQ (reference sequence). With 5 bases removed from V and 5 bases from J, the gap between germline ends came to 15 bases. The CDR3 reads CASSAIGGQETQYF. The CDR3 DNA reads TGTGCCAGCAGCGCTATAGGGGGGCAGGAGACCCAGTACTTC.

The V gene is TRBV19, the J gene TRBJ2-5; 11 bases map to TRBD2. Germline V CDR1 and CDR2: LNHDA, SQIVND (reference sequence). The CDR3 sequence is 14 residues long. V lost 8 bases to trimming and J lost 5 bases; unmatched junction nucleotides: 7. The CDR3 here is CASSWTSGFETQYF. The CDR3 DNA follows: TGTGCCAGTTCCTGGACTAGCGGGTTTGAGACCCAGTACTTC.